This TCR beta chain was profiled in a study of beta chain features in type 1 diabetes. Study-wide results and limits: Shortening of TCRB CDR3s, moderate but significant, appeared in all four CD4+ subsets of Type 1 diabetes patients.

Expressed TCRB transcripts were sequenced after all isolated RNA was converted to cDNA. Clones were read by immunoSEQ multiplex PCR, and TCRdb kept only the in-frame ones, dropping some. The sample consists of about 650,000 clones, approximately 13% of them appearing once. Germline V gene lookup returns CDR1 MDHEN and CDR2 SYDVKM. This CDR3 has 13 amino acids. Trimming took off 8 bases at V and 2 bases at J, with 11 bases between the two ends. Regarding this clone: Its target is not known.

The J gene is TRBJ2-3, the V gene TRBV28; D is unresolved. This sequence originates from a man younger than 40 with type 1 diabetes. The sequencing sample was made of naive CD4+ T cells from blood. Written as DNA, the CDR3 is TGTGCCAGCCTTTCGTCCTTCACAGATACGCAGTATTTT. Its protein is CASLSSFTDTQYF.